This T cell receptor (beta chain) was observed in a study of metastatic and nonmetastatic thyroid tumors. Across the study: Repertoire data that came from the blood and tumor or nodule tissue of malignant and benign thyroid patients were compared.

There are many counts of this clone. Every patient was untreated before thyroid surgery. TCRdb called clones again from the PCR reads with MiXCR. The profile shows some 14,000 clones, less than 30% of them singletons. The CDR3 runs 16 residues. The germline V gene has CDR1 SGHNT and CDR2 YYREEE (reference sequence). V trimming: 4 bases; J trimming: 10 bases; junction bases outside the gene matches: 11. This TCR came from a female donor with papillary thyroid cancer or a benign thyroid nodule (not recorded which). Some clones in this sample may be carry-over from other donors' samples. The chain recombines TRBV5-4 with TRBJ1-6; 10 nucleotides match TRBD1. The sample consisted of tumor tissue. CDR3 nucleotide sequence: TGTGCCAGCAGCCCGGGACAGGGGAATGTTGACTCACCCCTCCACTTT. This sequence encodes CASSPGQGNVDSPLHF. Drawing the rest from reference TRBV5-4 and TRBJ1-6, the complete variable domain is ETGVTQSPTHLIKTRGQQVTLRCSSQSGHNTVSWYQQALGQGPQFIFQYYREEENGRGNFPPRFSGLQFPNYSSELNVNALELDDSALYLCASSPGQGNVDSPLHFGNGTRLTVT.